A single T cell receptor beta chain is shown here with its context. The sample holds one count of this clone. Its binding antigen is unknown. Within one base of it there is no much larger clone, and no base qualities were kept. Inclusive of the bounding cysteine and phenylalanine, the CDR3 is 14 residues long. The retained sequence is limited to the CDR3, 42 bases, with the frame set at the first base. Based on the germline V gene, the CDR1 and CDR2 sequences are MNHGY and SAAAGT. V lost 2 bases and J lost 2 bases; the stretch between them is 9 bases long. Library preparation was by the immunoSEQ multiplex PCR assay. Imported from immuneACCESS, the table was reduced by TCRdb to in-frame sequences with V and J called. These copies leave out some clones; in studies compared against another copy, an unresolved V gene accounts for under half, and the cause of the remainder is not known. The sample data list 7,000 or so clones, and 60% to 80% of these were observed just once. The ten most abundant clones make up under 30% of the sample.

The data belong to a study of circulating tumor DNA in untreated peripheral T-cell lymphoma (dated by TCRdb to the early 2020s). To identify tumor-specific TCR clonotypes, tumor tissue taken at baseline, before any treatment, was sequenced. To monitor patients with peripheral T-cell lymphoma who were getting frontline treatment on a trial, the study applied next-generation sequencing to T-cell receptor sequences. What the work shows at the level of the full study, not this receptor alone: Tumor-specific clonotypes turned up in about 78% of patients, identified from 86% of baseline tissues and from about 70% of baseline serum samples.

This TCR was sampled from a human donor with peripheral T-cell lymphoma. The sequenced sample was tumor tissue. The rearranged chain carries TRBV6-8 and TRBJ1-2, with an unclear D gene assignment. The CDR3 region has the sequence CASSYPTANYGYTF. At the DNA level, the sequence is TGTGCCAGCAGTTACCCGACGGCGAACTATGGCTACACCTTC.